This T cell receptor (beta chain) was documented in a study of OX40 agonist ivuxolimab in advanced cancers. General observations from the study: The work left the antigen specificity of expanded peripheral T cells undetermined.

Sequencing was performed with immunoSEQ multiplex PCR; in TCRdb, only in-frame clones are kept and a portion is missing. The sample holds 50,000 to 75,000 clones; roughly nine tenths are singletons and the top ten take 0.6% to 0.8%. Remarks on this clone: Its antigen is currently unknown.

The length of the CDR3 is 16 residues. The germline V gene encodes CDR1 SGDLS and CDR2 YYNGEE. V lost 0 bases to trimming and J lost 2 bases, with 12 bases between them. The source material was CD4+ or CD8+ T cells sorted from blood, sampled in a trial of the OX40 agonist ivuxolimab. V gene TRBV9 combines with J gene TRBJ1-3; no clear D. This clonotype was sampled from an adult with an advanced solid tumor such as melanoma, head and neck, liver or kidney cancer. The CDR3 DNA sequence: TGTGCCAGCAGCGTAGACACGGCTCAGGCTGGAAACACCATATATTTT. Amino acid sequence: CASSVDTAQAGNTIYF.